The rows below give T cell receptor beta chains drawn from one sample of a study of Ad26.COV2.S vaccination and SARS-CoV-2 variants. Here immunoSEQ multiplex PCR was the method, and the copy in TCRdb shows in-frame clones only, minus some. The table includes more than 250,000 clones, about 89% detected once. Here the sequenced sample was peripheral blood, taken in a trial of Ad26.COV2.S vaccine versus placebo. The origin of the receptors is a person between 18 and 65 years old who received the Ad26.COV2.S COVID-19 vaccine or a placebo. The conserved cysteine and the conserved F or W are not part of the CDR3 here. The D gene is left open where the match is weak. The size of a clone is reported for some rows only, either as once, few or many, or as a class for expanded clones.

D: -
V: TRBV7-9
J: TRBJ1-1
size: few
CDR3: ASSLGEWTEAF

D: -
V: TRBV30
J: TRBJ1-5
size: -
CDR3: AWSVWGGNQPQH

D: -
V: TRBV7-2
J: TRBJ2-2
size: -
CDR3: ASSLVFQLAGELF

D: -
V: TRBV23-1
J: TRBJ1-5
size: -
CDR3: ASSHPFEGGNQPQH

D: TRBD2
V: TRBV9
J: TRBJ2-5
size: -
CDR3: ASSLGGLAEETQY

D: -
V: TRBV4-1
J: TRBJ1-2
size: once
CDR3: ASSHPEGFRGYT

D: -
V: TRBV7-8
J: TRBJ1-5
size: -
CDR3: ASSFLGAGGNQPQH

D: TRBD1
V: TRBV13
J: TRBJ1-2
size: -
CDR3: ASSLGQGRGYT

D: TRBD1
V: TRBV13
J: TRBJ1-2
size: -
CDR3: ASSSRPGTGSYGYT

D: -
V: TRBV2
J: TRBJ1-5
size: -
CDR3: ASSGRSDNQPQH

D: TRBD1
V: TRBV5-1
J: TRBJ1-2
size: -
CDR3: ASSTSGTGDGGYT

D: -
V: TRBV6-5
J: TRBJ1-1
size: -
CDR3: ASSYDPIGLKGAF

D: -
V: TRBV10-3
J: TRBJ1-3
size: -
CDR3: AISGGYRASGNTIY

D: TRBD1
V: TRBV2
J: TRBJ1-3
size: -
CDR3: ASGTDGNTIY

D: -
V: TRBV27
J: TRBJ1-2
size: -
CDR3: ASGPIGDSGYT

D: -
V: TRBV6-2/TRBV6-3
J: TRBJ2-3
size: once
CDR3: ASSYTLGGDTQY

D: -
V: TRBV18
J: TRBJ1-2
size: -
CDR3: ASSPPEGPEAGYT

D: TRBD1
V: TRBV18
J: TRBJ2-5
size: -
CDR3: ASSPGRGFQETQY